Included here is one TCR beta chain sequence, with context. Each sample yielded at least 6.5 million isolated PBMCs. Looked up from germline, CDR1 is MNHEY and CDR2 is SVGAGI. V dropped 2 bases and J dropped 4; count of bases not matched to a gene: 5. The CDR3 loop spans 15 amino acids. The data were obtained in a study of blood T cells in healthy people across ages. As for the study in general: About one barcoded TCR beta cDNA was captured per two T cells.

Together with a sample-barcoded 5' primer, a J-beta primer mix was included in a second PCR lasting about 7 to 12 cycles. The template-switch adaptor, which had 12 random nucleotides, put a tag on each cDNA molecule. From the 5' RACE reads, TCRdb called clonotypes with MiXCR, one entry per CDR3 protein. Among 710,000 or so distinct CDR3 sequences listed, about 20% were seen once. The gene calls are TRBV6-5 and TRBJ2-3, with 8 nucleotides matching TRBD2. The sequenced material came from blood. The receptor's source is a man between 65 and 85 years old in good health. The CDR3 sequence: CASSYRAGGPDTQYF. CDR3 nucleotides: TGTGCCAGCAGTTACCGCGCGGGGGGACCAGATACGCAGTATTTT.